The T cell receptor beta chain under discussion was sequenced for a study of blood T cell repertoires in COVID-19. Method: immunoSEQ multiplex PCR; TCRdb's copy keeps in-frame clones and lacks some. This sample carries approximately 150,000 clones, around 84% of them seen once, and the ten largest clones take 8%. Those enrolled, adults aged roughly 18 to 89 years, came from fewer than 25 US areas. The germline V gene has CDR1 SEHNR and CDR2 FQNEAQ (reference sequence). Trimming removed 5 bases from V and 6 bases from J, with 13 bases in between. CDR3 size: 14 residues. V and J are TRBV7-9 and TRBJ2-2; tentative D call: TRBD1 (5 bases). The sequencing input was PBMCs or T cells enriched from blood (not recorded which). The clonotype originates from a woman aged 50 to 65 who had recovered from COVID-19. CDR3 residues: CASSLLVGAGELFF. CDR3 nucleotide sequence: TGTGCCAGCAGCCTTCTAGTAGGGGCCGGGGAGCTGTTTTTT.